A single sample gave rise to the 30 T cell receptor beta chains below, sequenced in a study of shared clonotypes between healthy human individuals. The method was immunoSEQ multiplex PCR; TCRdb's version includes in-frame clones alone and lacks a portion of them. The sample has about 87,000 clones; approximately 44% are singletons. The material sequenced was PBMCs. All receptors derive from a woman in her thirties or forties in good health. Some clones in this sample may be carry-over from other donors' samples.

The table lists this clone with many counts. The sample contains more than one DNA sequence encoding this CDR3. V gene TRBV19 combines with J gene TRBJ1-1; 7 bases fit TRBD1. V lost 4 bases and J lost 1; bases outside the gene matches: 6. The CDR3 length is 15 residues. The germline CDR1 and CDR2 sequences are LNHDA and SQIVND (reference sequence). The CDR3 reads CASSTTGARNTEAFF. The CDR3 bases are TGTGCCAGTAGTACAACAGGGGCGCGGAACACTGAAGCTTTCTTT.

J is TRBJ1-2 and V is TRBV6-5; unclear D gene. The CDR3 covers 12 residues. V lost 2 bases to trimming and J lost 4 bases, with 5 bases between them. CDR1 and CDR2 (germline): MNHEY, SVGAGI. The CDR3 DNA sequence: TGTGCCAGCAGTTACCCGCTCTATGGCTACACCTTC. It codes for CASSYPLYGYTF.

The J gene is TRBJ1-5, the V gene TRBV28; 8 nucleotides line up with TRBD1. The CDR3 is made up of 16 amino acids. The germline CDR1 and CDR2 sequences are MDHEN and SYDVKM. J lost 3 bases, V lost 5 bases, and 9 bases had no gene match. CDR3 sequence reads: CASSPQGQAYNQPQHF. The CDR3 coding sequence is TGTGCCAGCAGTCCCCAGGGACAGGCGTACAATCAGCCCCAGCATTTT.

The CDR3: CSVERGRGTDTQYF. The CDR3 nucleotides read TGCAGCGTTGAGAGGGGAAGGGGCACAGATACGCAGTATTTT. The chain recombines TRBV29-1 with TRBJ2-3; the D gene could be TRBD1 or TRBD2 (5 bases each). Trimming took off 3 bases at V and 1 base at J, with 11 bases between the two ends. This CDR3 has 14 residues. Per the germline V gene, CDR1 is SQVTM and CDR2 is ANQGSEA.

CDR3 region: CASSLWRGTQYF. The CDR3 bases are TGTGCCAGCAGCTTATGGAGGGGTACGCAGTATTTT. V and J are TRBV7-6 and TRBJ2-3, with D perhaps TRBD2 (6 bases). This CDR3 region has 12 residues. V was trimmed by 2 bases and J by 8 bases, leaving 8 bases between them. The germline V gene has CDR1 SGHVS and CDR2 FNYEAQ. Full variable domain (outside the CDR3, taken from reference TRBV7-6 and TRBJ2-3): GAGVSQSPRYKVTKRGQDVALRCDPISGHVSLYWYRQALGQGPEFLTYFNYEAQQDKSGLPNDRFSAERPEGSISTLTIQRTEQRDSAMYRCASSLWRGTQYFGPGTRLTVL.

As regards this clone: A read error may explain this, as a much larger clone is one base away. V usage is TRBV6-6 and J usage is TRBJ2-7, with TRBD2 identical over 7 bases. Germline CDR1 reads MNHNY; CDR2 reads SVGAGI (reference sequence). This CDR3 has 14 amino acids. DNA of the CDR3: TGTGCCAGCAGTTACTCCTCAGAGCGGGGCGAGCGGTACTTC. Its protein is CASSYSSERGERYF.

This clone has ten or more counts. The chain uses TRBV9 and TRBJ2-3; D not resolved. The CDR3 runs 12 residues. CDR1 is SGDLS and CDR2 is YYNGEE in the germline V gene. Deletions cut 3 bases from V and 1 base from J, with 3 bases between. This CDR3 reads CASSARTDTQYF. CDR3 nucleotide sequence: TGTGCCAGCAGCGCCCGCACAGATACGCAGTATTTT. Complete variable domain (other parts from reference TRBV9 and TRBJ2-3): DSGVTQTPKHLITATGQRVTLRCSPRSGDLSVYWYQQSLDQGLQFLIQYYNGEERAKGNILERFSAQQFPDLHSELNLSSLELGDSALYFCASSARTDTQYFGPGTRLTVL.

V usage is TRBV6-8 and J usage is TRBJ1-4; weak D call: TRBD1 (6 bases). V was trimmed by 2 bases and J by 8 bases, leaving 12 bases between them. Per germline, CDR1 MNHGY and CDR2 SAAAGT. This CDR3 is 14 amino acids long. CDR3 amino acids: CASSYKGGLEKLFF. CDR3 sequence (DNA): TGTGCCAGCAGTTACAAAGGGGGGCTGGAAAAACTGTTTTTT.

This clone has more than one count but fewer than ten. This chain uses TRBV6-6 with TRBJ2-4, with 8 bases that match TRBD2. V lost 5 bases to trimming and J lost 5 bases; unmatched junction nucleotides: 2. There are 13 residues in the CDR3. CDR1 MNHNY and CDR2 SVGAGI come from the germline V gene (reference sequence). The CDR3 nucleotides read TGTGCCAGCAGTGAGACTAGCGAAAACATTCAGTACTTC. It specifies CASSETSENIQYF.

This clone was detected only a few times. The chain recombines TRBV18 with TRBJ2-5, with 10 positions matching TRBD2. CDR1 and CDR2 (germline): KGHSH, LQKENI. V dropped 2 bases and J dropped 3; count of bases not matched to a gene: 3. The CDR3 totals 15 residues. This chain's CDR3 is CASSPRLAGEETQYF. The CDR3 region has the DNA TGTGCCAGCTCACCAAGGCTAGCGGGAGAAGAGACCCAGTACTTC.

This clone was observed many times. This could be a read error, since a much larger clone is one nucleotide away. J is TRBJ2-3 and V is TRBV30; possibly TRBD1 or TRBD2 for D (5 bases each). Germline lookup yields CDR1 GTSNPN and CDR2 SVGIG (reference sequence). The CDR3 runs 14 residues. V lost 4 bases and J 0 bases, leaving 11 bases between the germline ends. The CDR3 DNA reads as TGTGCCTGGATGTGGGGGAGAAGCACAGATACGCAGTATTTT. It specifies CAWMWGRSTDTQYF.

This clone occurred once. The junction does not match germline at one end; this may be a read error. Other DNA variants within this sample encode the same CDR3. V usage is TRBV4-3 and J usage is TRBJ2-3, with 7 bases fitting TRBD2. Germline values: CDR1 LGHNA, CDR2 YSLEER. The CDR3 runs to 15 residues. The CDR3 here is CASSQEGREINTQYF. The CDR3 coding sequence is TGCGCCAGTAGCCAAGAAGGGCGGGAGATTAATACGCAGTATTTT.

The chain couples TRBV13 to TRBJ2-3; no clear D gene. The ends were cut back, 1 base at V and 1 base at J, with 15 bases in the middle. The CDR3 is made up of 17 amino acids. Per germline, CDR1 PRHDT and CDR2 FYEKMQ (reference sequence). CDR3 protein: CASSLVVAAARTDTQYF. Here the CDR3 DNA reads TGTGCCAGCAGCTTAGTGGTCGCGGCAGCACGCACAGATACGCAGTATTTT. Together with reference TRBV13 and TRBJ2-3, the CDR3 gives the full variable domain: AAGVIQSPRHLIKEKRETATLKCYPIPRHDTVYWYQQGPGQDPQFLISFYEKMQSDKGSIPDRFSAQQFSDYHSELNMSSLELGDSALYFCASSLVVAAARTDTQYFGPGTRLTVL.

This clone is classed as medium-sized. This sequence joins TRBV4-1 and TRBJ2-2, with no clear D. The germline CDR1 and CDR2 sequences are MGHRA and YSYEKL. The CDR3 is 17 residues long. With 0 bases removed from V and 4 bases from J, the gap between germline ends came to 15 bases. CDR3 protein: CASSQEVRVGFTGELFF. The CDR3, as DNA: TGCGCCAGCAGCCAAGAGGTTCGGGTCGGGTTCACCGGGGAGCTGTTTTTT.

The V call is TRBV2, the J call TRBJ2-1; D is perhaps TRBD2 (5 bases). The CDR3 extends over 11 amino acids. Germline lookup yields CDR1 SNHLY and CDR2 FYNNEI. Deletions cut 5 bases from V and 15 bases from J, with 14 bases between. In DNA form, the CDR3 reads TGTGCCAGCAGTCTAGTGGAGGTGGGGTTCTTC. It specifies CASSLVEVGFF. The full variable domain, in which reference TRBV2 and TRBJ2-1 provide the parts outside the CDR3, is EPEVTQTPSHQVTQMGQEVILRCVPISNHLYFYWYRQILGQKVEFLVSFYNNEISEKSEIFDDQFSVERPDGSNFTLKIRSTKLEDSAMYFCASSLVEVGFFGPGTRLTVL.

This chain uses TRBV6-5 with TRBJ2-7, with D possibly being TRBD2 (6 bases). The CDR3 contains 15 residues. Trimming removed 4 bases from V and 4 bases from J, with 17 bases in between. Germline V lookup: CDR1 MNHEY, CDR2 SVGAGI. The CDR3 spells CASSFVGGLGYEQYF. As DNA, the CDR3 is TGTGCCAGCAGTTTCGTCGGAGGGTTGGGGTACGAGCAGTACTTC.

This CDR3 is CASSALAPVNNEQFF. CDR3 nucleotide sequence: TGTGCCAGCAGCGCCCTAGCGCCGGTTAACAATGAGCAGTTCTTC. This rearrangement joins TRBV7-6 to TRBJ2-1, with a weak D call TRBD2 (6 bases). The CDR3 has 15 amino acids. V was trimmed by 5 bases and J by 5 bases, leaving 16 bases between them. Per the germline V gene, CDR1 is SGHVS and CDR2 is FNYEAQ.

J is TRBJ2-7 and V is TRBV30; TRBD1 might be the D (6 bases). The V and J ends lost 2 bases and 7 bases respectively, with 15 bases between them. The CDR3 loop spans 13 amino acids. Germline V CDR1 and CDR2: GTSNPN, SVGIG (reference sequence). For the CDR3, the DNA is TGTGCCTGGAGTCGCGCAGGGGTGGGGGAGCAGTACTTC. Amino acids: CAWSRAGVGEQYF.

This chain joins TRBV20-1 and TRBJ2-5, with 10 positions matching TRBD2. The CDR3 has 11 residues. The germline V gene encodes CDR1 DFQATT and CDR2 SNEGSKA (reference sequence). Trimming took 4 bases from V and 11 from J; bases not matched to a gene: 4. The CDR3 sequence: CSATTSGVQYF. The CDR3 bases are TGCAGTGCTACTACTAGCGGGGTTCAGTACTTC.

The table lists this clone with many counts. V gene TRBV7-3 combines with J gene TRBJ2-5; tentatively, D is TRBD1 (6 bases). CDR3 size: 15 residues. The V gene's germline CDR1 is SGHTA and CDR2 FQGTGA. Trimming cost V 1 base and J 4 bases, with 13 bases left between them. CDR3 DNA sequence: TGTGCCAGCAGCTTAAATGCAGGGGCCCGAGAGACCCAGTACTTC. It encodes CASSLNAGARETQYF.

The chain has TRBV6-5 and TRBJ2-5; D is uncertain. V lost 2 bases to trimming and J lost 3 bases, with 13 bases between them. CDR3 size: 15 residues. Germline loops: CDR1 MNHEY, CDR2 SVGAGI. DNA for the CDR3: TGTGCCAGCAGTTACAACTACCGGGCAGAAGAGACCCAGTACTTC. Translation gives CASSYNYRAEETQYF.

This clone was recorded at least ten times. The junction and the germline gene differ at one end; a read error may be behind it. The chain employs TRBV11-2 and TRBJ1-1, with 8 bases identical to TRBD1. The CDR3 loop spans 15 amino acids. Germline loops: CDR1 SGHAT, CDR2 FQNNGV. The CDR3 bases are TGTGCCAGCAGCCTTAGTCGGACAGGGACGACTGGAGCTTTCTTT. This encodes CASSLSRTGTTGAFF. The whole variable domain, filled in from reference TRBV11-2 and TRBJ1-1, reads EAGVAQSPRYKIIEKRQSVAFWCNPISGHATLYWYQQILGQGPKLLIQFQNNGVVDDSQLPKDRFSAERLKGVDSTLKIQPAKLEDSAVYLCASSLSRTGTTGAFFGQGTRLTVV.

The genes are TRBV28 and TRBJ2-5; D might be TRBD1 (6 bases). Matching the DNA end better, TRBJ2-7 makes the J call doubtful. The germline V gene has CDR1 MDHEN and CDR2 SYDVKM. The CDR3 covers 12 residues. CDR3 region: CASRSTGNEQYF. The CDR3 coding sequence is TGTGCCAGCAGGTCTACAGGGAACGAGCAGTACTTC.

DNA of the CDR3: TGCAGCGTTGGCCTCGGGAGAACTGAAGCTTTCTTT. Translated: CSVGLGRTEAFF. This chain uses TRBV29-1 with TRBJ1-1; no definite D call. Germline V gene sequence: CDR1 SQVTM, CDR2 ANQGSEA. Trimming cost V 4 bases and J 5 bases, with 11 bases left between them. The CDR3 sequence is 12 residues long.

Ten or more counts support this clone. V usage is TRBV4-2 and J usage is TRBJ2-3; D gene unclear. This CDR3 contains 14 residues. The V end lost 0 bases, the J end lost 0 bases, and 4 bases lay between the germline ends. Germline values: CDR1 LGHNA, CDR2 YNFKEQ. CDR3 region: CASSQEPSTDTQYF. The CDR3 DNA is TGTGCCAGCAGCCAAGAACCTAGCACAGATACGCAGTATTTT.

Comment on this clone: One base separates it from a far larger clone, so it is likely a read error. V usage is TRBV5-2 and J usage is TRBJ2-7; TRBD1 reflects the table's D call only, with no check against the DNA. TRBV5-2 is given as a pseudogene. The CDR3 has 16 amino acids. The CDR3 coding sequence is TGTGCCAGCAGCCAAGATTCGGGACAGGGGAACTACGAGCAGTACTTC. This sequence encodes CASSQDSGQGNYEQYF.

A few counts support this clone. The chain carries TRBV27 and TRBJ2-7, with D uncertain. Germline loops: CDR1 MNHEY, CDR2 SMNVEV (reference sequence). The ends were cut back, 3 bases at V and 3 bases at J, with 3 bases in the middle. The CDR3 sequence is 11 residues long. The CDR3 sequence: CASSFLYEQYF. CDR3 DNA: TGTGCCAGCAGTTTCCTCTACGAGCAGTACTTC.

This sequence joins TRBV6-5 and TRBJ2-1, with D hard to call. Per the germline V gene, CDR1 is MNHEY and CDR2 is SVGAGI. This CDR3 has 13 residues. Trimming removed 6 bases from V and 1 base from J, with 7 bases in between. The chain's CDR3 is CASRRGSYNEQFF. CDR3 in DNA: TGTGCCAGCAGACGTGGATCCTACAATGAGCAGTTCTTC.

V gene TRBV30 combines with J gene TRBJ2-6; no clear D gene. Germline values: CDR1 GTSNPN, CDR2 SVGIG (reference sequence). The CDR3 loop spans 12 amino acids. V dropped 3 bases and J dropped 2 bases, with 2 bases sitting between them. The DNA of the CDR3 is TGTGCCTGGAGGACTGGGGCCAACGTCCTGACTTTC. This sequence encodes CAWRTGANVLTF.

This clone has just a few counts. The chain couples TRBV30 to TRBJ1-1; D uncertain. The CDR3 is made up of 11 amino acids. CDR1 and CDR2 from the germline V gene are GTSNPN and SVGIG (reference sequence). V lost 5 bases to trimming and J lost 7 bases, with 11 bases between them. The CDR3 DNA reads TGTGCCTGGGGAGAGACCTTTGAAGCTTTCTTT. Amino acid sequence: CAWGETFEAFF.